This TCR beta chain derives from a study of cytomegalovirus exposure and HLA in healthy donors. The PCR ran on 60 Vbeta and 13 Jbeta primers. The assay was immunoSEQ multiplex PCR, and TCRdb's table has in-frame clones only and misses some. Of fewer than 100,000 clones in the sample, about three quarters were seen once. General study points: In an earlier analysis, most TCR beta V segments were productive about 90% or about 30% of the time. In a later analysis, TCR beta V- and J-gene trimming showed a link to a missense DCLRE1C variant. Equally common other TCR beta chains were less clonally expanded than HLA-associated ones, a later analysis found.

The donors gave bone marrow, and they were healthy. Remarks on this clone: Its cognate antigen is unknown.

This TCR was sampled from a female donor in good health and CMV-seronegative. Sequenced: PBMCs.

The CDR3 is CASSLRELVEQFF. The CDR3 DNA sequence: TGTGCCAGCAGCTTACGGGAGTTGGTTGAGCAGTTCTTC. The J gene is TRBJ2-1, the V gene TRBV11-2; D is perhaps TRBD2 (6 bases). V was clipped by 2 bases and J by 9 bases, with 11 bases between them. The CDR3 has 13 amino acids. In germline, CDR1 is SGHAT, CDR2 FQNNGV.